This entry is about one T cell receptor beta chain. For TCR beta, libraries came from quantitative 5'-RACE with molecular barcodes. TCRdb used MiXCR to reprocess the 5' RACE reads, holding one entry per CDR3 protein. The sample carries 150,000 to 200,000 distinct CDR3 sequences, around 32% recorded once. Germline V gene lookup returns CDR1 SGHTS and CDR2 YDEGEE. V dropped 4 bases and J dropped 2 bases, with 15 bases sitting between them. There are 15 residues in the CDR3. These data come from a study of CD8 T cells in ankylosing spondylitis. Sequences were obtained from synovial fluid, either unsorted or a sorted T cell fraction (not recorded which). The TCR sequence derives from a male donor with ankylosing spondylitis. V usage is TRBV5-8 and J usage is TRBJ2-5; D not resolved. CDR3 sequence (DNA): TGTGCCAGCAGCCCAGGCTACAACAGACAAGAGACCCAGTACTTC. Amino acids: CASSPGYNRQETQYF.